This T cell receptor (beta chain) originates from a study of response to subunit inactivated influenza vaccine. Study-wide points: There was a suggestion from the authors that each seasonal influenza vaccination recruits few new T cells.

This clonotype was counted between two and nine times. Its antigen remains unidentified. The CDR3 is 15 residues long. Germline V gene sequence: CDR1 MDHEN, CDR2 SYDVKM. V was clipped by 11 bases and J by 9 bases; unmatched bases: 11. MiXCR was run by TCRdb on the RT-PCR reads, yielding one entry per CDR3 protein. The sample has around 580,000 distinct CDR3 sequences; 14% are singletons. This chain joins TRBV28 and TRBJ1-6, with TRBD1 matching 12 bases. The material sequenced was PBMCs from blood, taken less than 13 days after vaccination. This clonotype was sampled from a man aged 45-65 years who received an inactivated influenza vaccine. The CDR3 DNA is TGTGCCTCCTCCCCGGGACAGGGGGCCGGTTCACCCCTCCACTTT. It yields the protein CASSPGQGAGSPLHF.